Listed here are 32 T cell receptor beta chains from one sample, sequenced in a study of CD8 T cells in ankylosing spondylitis (dated by TCRdb to about 2017). Findings and caveats that apply to the study as a whole: A TCR beta motif made up of roughly eight highly homologous amino acid variants appeared to be characteristic of blood from ankylosing spondylitis patients.

Libraries were made using 5' RACE. TCRdb names Illumina HiSeq 2500 as the instrument used. TCRdb ran its own pipeline on the public reads, namely fastp trimming at Q25 and MiXCR clone calling, and kept in-frame beta chains. Every distinct CDR3 protein forms one entry, paired with its most common genes and DNA. The sample records roughly 700,000 distinct CDR3 sequences, under 20% of which are singletons. The ten largest clones represent about a fifth of the sample. No antigens are known for them. Sequenced material: blood, either unsorted or a sorted T cell fraction (not recorded which). These receptors all stem from a male donor with ankylosing spondylitis.

J is TRBJ1-5 and V is TRBV15; a possible D gene is TRBD1 (6 bases). The V and J ends lost 0 bases and 3 bases respectively, with 12 bases between them. The CDR3 totals 16 residues. Germline-derived CDR1 and CDR2 are LNHNV and YYDKDF (reference sequence). The CDR3 spells CATSRDARGNNQPQHF. The CDR3 nucleotides read TGTGCCACCAGCAGAGATGCCAGGGGAAACAATCAGCCCCAGCATTTT.

The table lists this clonotype with a few counts. Here the CDR3 DNA reads TGTGCCAGCAGAGGCGAAGGCGCCGGAAACACCATATATTTT. It yields the protein CASRGEGAGNTIYF. The V call is TRBV7-2, the J call TRBJ1-3; D gene uncertain. The germline V gene has CDR1 SGHTA and CDR2 FQGNSA. Trimming shortened V by 6 bases and J by 4 bases, and 13 bases separated the two germline ends. The CDR3 spans 14 residues.

This clonotype was picked up a small number of times. The chain joins TRBV4-1 to TRBJ2-4; TRBD2 might be the D (6 bases). The CDR3 is 17 amino acids. In germline, CDR1 is MGHRA, CDR2 YSYEKL. V lost 1 base to trimming and J lost 4 bases, with 17 bases between them. The CDR3, as DNA: TGCGCCAGCAGCCAAGGATCGGCGGGGAGCATGAAAAACATTCAGTACTTC. Amino acids: CASSQGSAGSMKNIQYF.

This clonotype has more than one count but fewer than ten. The chain uses TRBV6-2 or TRBV6-3 and TRBJ2-7, with D perhaps TRBD1 or TRBD2 (5 bases each). Trimming took 5 bases from V and 3 from J, leaving 14 bases between them. The CDR3 totals 14 residues. Germline CDR1 reads MNHEY; CDR2 reads SVGEGT. The CDR3 sequence is CASSRAGSVYEQYF. The DNA for the CDR3 is TGTGCCAGCAGTAGGGCAGGGAGCGTCTACGAGCAGTACTTC.

The chain uses TRBV20-1 and TRBJ1-5; D is unclear. Germline CDR1 DFQATT, CDR2 SNEGSKA (reference sequence). CDR3 length: 14 residues. V shed 0 bases and J shed 6 bases, with 12 bases lying between them. The CDR3 loop reads CSARDRGELQPQHF. CDR3 nucleotides: TGCAGTGCTAGAGATCGGGGAGAACTTCAGCCCCAGCATTTT.

The chain links TRBV20-1 to TRBJ1-2, with a tentative D call TRBD1 (5 bases). The CDR3 is made up of 15 amino acids. Trimming pared 3 bases from V and 8 bases from J, leaving 22 bases between. Germline loops: CDR1 DFQATT, CDR2 SNEGSKA (reference sequence). The CDR3 loop reads CSARPPPDTWGGYTF. CDR3 DNA: TGCAGTGCTAGGCCTCCTCCGGACACGTGGGGAGGCTACACCTTC.

V and J are TRBV24-1 and TRBJ2-7; D may be TRBD1 (5 bases). CDR3 length equals 13 residues. Trimming removed 5 bases at V and 3 bases at J, with 10 bases between. Per germline, CDR1 KGHDR and CDR2 SFDVKD. The CDR3 coding sequence is TGTGCCACCAGTGGTGCAGACAGCTACGAGCAGTACTTC. Its protein product is CATSGADSYEQYF.

This rearrangement joins TRBV5-1 to TRBJ1-1, with TRBD1 identical over 8 bases. V was clipped by 4 bases and J by 8 bases; unmatched bases: 10. From germline, CDR1 is SGHRS and CDR2 YFSETQ. The CDR3 has 14 residues. For the CDR3, the DNA is TGCGCCAGCAGCCTGGTTCCCGGGGACAGGGAAGCTTTCTTT. Translating it yields CASSLVPGDREAFF.

In this sample, this clonotype turned up a few times. V usage is TRBV10-3 and J usage is TRBJ2-7; possibly TRBD1 for D (6 bases). V was trimmed by 6 bases and J by 6 bases, leaving 18 bases between them. The CDR3 sequence is 14 residues long. From germline, CDR1 is ENHRY and CDR2 SYGVKD. The chain's CDR3 is CAIRATGQHSEQYF. The CDR3 coding sequence is TGTGCCATCAGAGCCACGGGACAACATAGCGAGCAGTACTTC.

This clonotype showed up just a few times. The rearrangement links TRBV11-2 to TRBJ2-1; 9 positions match TRBD1. With V trimmed by 5 bases and J by 0 bases, 5 bases remained unmatched. This CDR3 is 16 amino acids long. CDR1 and CDR2 from the germline V gene are SGHAT and FQNNGV. The CDR3 DNA sequence: TGTGCCAGCAGCCCGGGACAGGGATTCTCCTACAATGAGCAGTTCTTC. This translates into CASSPGQGFSYNEQFF.

V gene TRBV7-2 combines with J gene TRBJ2-3; D is unclear. CDR3 size: 13 residues. Trimming took off 6 bases at V and 2 bases at J, with 9 bases between the two ends. Germline assignment: CDR1 SGHTA and CDR2 FQGNSA. CDR3 DNA: TGTGCCAGCAGGTTCGACAACACAGATACGCAGTATTTT. This translates into CASRFDNTDTQYF.

The chain couples TRBV9 to TRBJ2-2, with D tentatively TRBD1 or TRBD2 (5 bases each). The length of the CDR3 is 16 residues. The germline V and J ends were trimmed by 4 bases and 1 base, with 14 bases remaining between them. Germline-derived CDR1 and CDR2 are SGDLS and YYNGEE. Written as DNA, the CDR3 is TGTGCCAGCAGCTCCAACCGGGACCGGAACACCGGGGAGCTGTTTTTT. The encoded protein is CASSSNRDRNTGELFF.

The chain uses TRBV12-3 or TRBV12-4 and TRBJ1-1; perhaps TRBD1 as D (5 bases). This CDR3 contains 14 residues. Trimming took 7 bases from V and 2 from J, leaving 14 bases between them. The CDR3 DNA reads as TGTGCCAGCACCCTTTCGGGGGTCAACACTGAAGCTTTCTTT. Encoded protein: CASTLSGVNTEAFF.

DNA for the CDR3: TGTGCCAGCAGCCGACCGGGGAGTAGCGGGGAGCTGTTTTTT. This sequence encodes CASSRPGSSGELFF. The chain joins TRBV7-9 to TRBJ2-2; D might be TRBD2 (5 bases). This CDR3 has 14 amino acids. Deletions cut 5 bases from V and 7 bases from J, with 14 bases between. CDR1 SEHNR and CDR2 FQNEAQ come from the germline V gene (reference sequence).

This clonotype turned up a few times. This chain joins TRBV5-1 and TRBJ2-1, with 11 positions matching TRBD2. The CDR3 length is 16 residues. CDR1 SGHRS and CDR2 YFSETQ come from the germline V gene. Trimming cost V 1 base and J 3 bases; bases outside gene matches: 3. CDR3 sequence reads: CASSLPGLADYNEQFF. Written as DNA, the CDR3 is TGCGCCAGCAGCTTGCCGGGACTAGCGGACTACAATGAGCAGTTCTTC. The full variable domain, with the rest looked up from reference TRBV5-1 and TRBJ2-1, is KAGVTQTPRYLIKTRGQQVTLSCSPISGHRSVSWYQQTPGQGLQFLFEYFSETQRNKGNFPGRFSGRQFSNSRSEMNVSTLELGDSALYLCASSLPGLADYNEQFFGPGTRLTVL.

This clonotype was counted a few times. The rearrangement uses TRBV4-1 and TRBJ2-1; possibly TRBD2 for D (6 bases). The CDR3 totals 15 residues. Trimming took off 5 bases at V and 3 bases at J, with 14 bases between the two ends. Germline CDR1 is MGHRA and CDR2 is YSYEKL. CDR3 sequence: CASSSSGAYYNEQFF. In DNA, the CDR3 is TGCGCCAGCAGCAGTAGCGGAGCATACTACAATGAGCAGTTCTTC.

At least ten counts were recorded for this clonotype. CDR3 sequence (DNA): TGCGCCAGCAGCTTGGAGGACACTGAAGCTTTCTTT. Its protein is CASSLEDTEAFF. The genes are TRBV5-1 and TRBJ1-1; no clear D gene. The CDR3 is 12 amino acids. Germline V gene lookup returns CDR1 SGHRS and CDR2 YFSETQ. V dropped 0 bases and J dropped 3 bases, with 3 bases sitting between them. Using reference TRBV5-1 and TRBJ1-1 for the parts outside the CDR3, the full variable domain is KAGVTQTPRYLIKTRGQQVTLSCSPISGHRSVSWYQQTPGQGLQFLFEYFSETQRNKGNFPGRFSGRQFSNSRSEMNVSTLELGDSALYLCASSLEDTEAFFGQGTRLTVV.

The table lists this clonotype with a few counts. The CDR3, as DNA: TGTGCCAGCAGCTTAAACCCTAGGACAGTGGGATATGATCAGCCCCAGCATTTT. This codes for CASSLNPRTVGYDQPQHF. This chain connects TRBV5-6 to TRBJ1-5, with D possibly being TRBD1 (6 bases). The CDR3 runs 18 residues. Germline lookup yields CDR1 SGHDT and CDR2 YYEEEE. V gave up 2 bases and J gave up 5 bases, with 23 bases separating them.

DNA of the CDR3: TGTGCCAGCAGTGGACTCCGGGGGGTTGGGATCGGGGAGCTGTTTTTT. Translated, it gives CASSGLRGVGIGELFF. The chain carries TRBV25-1 and TRBJ2-2; 7 bases are shared with TRBD2. The CDR3 runs to 16 residues. CDR1 is MGHDK and CDR2 is SYGVNS in the germline V gene. The V and J ends lost 4 bases and 7 bases, in that order; junction bases with no gene match: 12. The whole variable domain, filled in from reference TRBV25-1 and TRBJ2-2, reads EADIYQTPRYLVIGTGKKITLECSQTMGHDKMYWYQQDPGMELHLIHYSYGVNSTEKGDLSSESTVSRIRTEHFPLTLESARPSHTSQYLCASSGLRGVGIGELFFGEGSRLTVL.

J is TRBJ1-2 and V is TRBV29-1; 7 bases map to TRBD1. Germline CDR1 is SQVTM and CDR2 is ANQGSEA. The CDR3 extends over 12 amino acids. J was trimmed by 4 bases and V by 6 bases; bases with no gene match: 5. The CDR3 sequence is CSVYTGVYGYTF. The CDR3 region has the DNA TGCAGCGTGTATACAGGGGTCTATGGCTACACCTTC.

This clonotype turned up a few times. The gene calls are TRBV7-3 and TRBJ1-1; D call uncertain. The germline CDR1 and CDR2 sequences are SGHTA and FQGTGA. The CDR3 spans 14 residues. The V and J ends lost 1 base and 1 base respectively, with 7 bases between them. The CDR3 region is CASSLIAGNTEAFF. For the CDR3, the DNA is TGTGCCAGCAGCTTAATTGCAGGGAACACTGAAGCTTTCTTT.

This clonotype was counted a few times. This sequence joins TRBV25-1 and TRBJ1-2; D uncertain. V lost 1 base to trimming and J lost 8 bases, with 17 bases between them. Germline-derived CDR1 and CDR2 are MGHDK and SYGVNS. The CDR3 is 15 residues long. The CDR3 is CASSESGRRTRGYTF. CDR3 bases: TGTGCCAGCAGTGAATCAGGAAGAAGGACGCGGGGCTACACCTTC.

This chain uses TRBV5-6 with TRBJ2-7; 8 positions agree with TRBD1. Germline V gene data show CDR1 as SGHDT and CDR2 as YYEEEE. Trimming at V came to 4 bases and at J to 3 bases, leaving 9 bases not matched to a gene. The CDR3 is 15 residues long. For the CDR3, the DNA is TGTGCCAGCAGCGGTTCCCAGGGGGCCGTCTACGAGCAGTACTTC. It encodes CASSGSQGAVYEQYF. Together with reference TRBV5-6 and TRBJ2-7, the CDR3 gives the full variable domain: DAGVTQSPTHLIKTRGQQVTLRCSPKSGHDTVSWYQQALGQGPQFIFQYYEEEERQRGNFPDRFSGHQFPNYSSELNVNALLLGDSALYLCASSGSQGAVYEQYFGPGTRLTVT.

This clonotype was picked up many times. The chain joins TRBV12-3 or TRBV12-4 to TRBJ2-7, with D perhaps matching TRBD2 (6 bases). Trimming took off 7 bases at V and 6 bases at J, with 16 bases between the two ends. This CDR3 spans 13 amino acids. Written as DNA, the CDR3 is TGTGCCAGCACCTTGGGGGGTTGGGGCGAGCAGTACTTC. This codes for CASTLGGWGEQYF.

This clonotype was seen a few times. This rearrangement joins TRBV6-1 to TRBJ2-7; D is possibly TRBD2 (5 bases). The CDR3 sequence is 15 residues long. V was cut by 6 bases and J by 4 bases, with 19 bases left in between. The germline gives CDR1 MNHNS, CDR2 SASEGT. Here the CDR3 DNA reads TGTGCCAGCAGCTCGATCGGGAAGGGCTCTTACGAGCAGTACTTC. This gives the protein CASSSIGKGSYEQYF.

In this sample, this clonotype turned up a few times. The V and J genes are TRBV14 and TRBJ2-5; tentatively, D is TRBD1 (5 bases). With 4 bases removed from V and 1 base from J, the gap between germline ends came to 13 bases. CDR1 and CDR2 (germline): SGHDN, FVKESK. The CDR3 has 15 residues. CDR3 region: CASSPRDRSQETQYF. For the CDR3, the DNA is TGTGCCAGCAGCCCCCGAGACAGAAGCCAAGAGACCCAGTACTTC.

CDR3 sequence reads: CASSLGGVSSTDTQYF. The CDR3 DNA follows: TGTGCCAGCAGCTTAGGAGGCGTCAGTAGCACAGATACGCAGTATTTT. This chain joins TRBV11-2 and TRBJ2-3; D call uncertain. Germline V gene sequence: CDR1 SGHAT, CDR2 FQNNGV. Trimming left V 1 base short and J 0 bases short, with 11 bases between. The CDR3 length is 16 residues.

This clonotype was observed a handful of times. The junction does not match germline at one end; this may be a read error. This chain joins TRBV29-1 and TRBJ1-2; D is unclear. The germline V gene has CDR1 SQVTM and CDR2 ANQGSEA. The CDR3 length is 13 residues. CDR3 amino acids: CSVEGQGLIGNPF. CDR3 nucleotide sequence: TGCAGCGTTGAAGGACAAGGCCTAATCGGGAACCCCTTC.

The chain has TRBV10-3 and TRBJ2-7; D ambiguous. The CDR3 sequence is 14 residues long. Germline loops: CDR1 ENHRY, CDR2 SYGVKD. Trimming stripped 2 bases from V and 0 bases from J, with 8 bases between. Here the CDR3 reads CAISETDISYEQYF. The CDR3 region has the DNA TGTGCCATCAGTGAGACAGATATCTCCTACGAGCAGTACTTC.

This clonotype was detected many times. The V call is TRBV12-3 or TRBV12-4, the J call TRBJ1-1, with a weak D call TRBD1 (5 bases). The CDR3 contains 14 residues. V was shortened by 5 bases and J by 10 bases, with 20 bases between the two germline ends. CDR3 coding DNA: TGTGCCAGCAGTACGCACGGCAGTGGAAGGGGAGCTTTCTTT. It yields the protein CASSTHGSGRGAFF.

In this sample, this clonotype turned up many times. The chain has TRBV29-1 and TRBJ2-7; D may be TRBD1 (6 bases). Germline V gives CDR1 SQVTM, CDR2 ANQGSEA. The CDR3 length is 11 residues. Trimming left V 5 bases short and J 4 bases short, with 9 bases between. CDR3 coding DNA: TGCAGCGTTACGACAGGATACGAGCAGTACTTC. Residues: CSVTTGYEQYF.

The genes are TRBV3-1 and TRBJ2-2; tentatively, D is TRBD1 or TRBD2 (5 bases each). CDR3 length: 18 amino acids. Germline CDR1 reads LGHDT; CDR2 reads YNNKEL (reference sequence). The V gene lost 0 bases and the J gene lost 3 bases, with 17 bases spanning the gap. The CDR3: CASSQDTGTVGDTGELFF. For the CDR3, the DNA is TGTGCCAGCAGCCAAGACACCGGGACCGTAGGCGACACCGGGGAGCTGTTTTTT.